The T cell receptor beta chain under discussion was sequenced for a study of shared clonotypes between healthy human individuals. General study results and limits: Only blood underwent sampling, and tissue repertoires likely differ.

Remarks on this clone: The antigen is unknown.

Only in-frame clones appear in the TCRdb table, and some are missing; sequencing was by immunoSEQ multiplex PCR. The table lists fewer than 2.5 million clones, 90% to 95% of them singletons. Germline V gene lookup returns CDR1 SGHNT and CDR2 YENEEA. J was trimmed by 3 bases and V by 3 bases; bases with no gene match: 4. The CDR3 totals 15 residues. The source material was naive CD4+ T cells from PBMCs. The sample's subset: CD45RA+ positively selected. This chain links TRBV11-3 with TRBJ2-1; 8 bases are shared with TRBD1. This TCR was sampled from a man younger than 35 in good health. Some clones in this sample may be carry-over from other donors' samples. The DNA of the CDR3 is TGTGCCAGCAGCTTTCAGGGGGCCGGCTACAATGAGCAGTTCTTC. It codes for CASSFQGAGYNEQFF.